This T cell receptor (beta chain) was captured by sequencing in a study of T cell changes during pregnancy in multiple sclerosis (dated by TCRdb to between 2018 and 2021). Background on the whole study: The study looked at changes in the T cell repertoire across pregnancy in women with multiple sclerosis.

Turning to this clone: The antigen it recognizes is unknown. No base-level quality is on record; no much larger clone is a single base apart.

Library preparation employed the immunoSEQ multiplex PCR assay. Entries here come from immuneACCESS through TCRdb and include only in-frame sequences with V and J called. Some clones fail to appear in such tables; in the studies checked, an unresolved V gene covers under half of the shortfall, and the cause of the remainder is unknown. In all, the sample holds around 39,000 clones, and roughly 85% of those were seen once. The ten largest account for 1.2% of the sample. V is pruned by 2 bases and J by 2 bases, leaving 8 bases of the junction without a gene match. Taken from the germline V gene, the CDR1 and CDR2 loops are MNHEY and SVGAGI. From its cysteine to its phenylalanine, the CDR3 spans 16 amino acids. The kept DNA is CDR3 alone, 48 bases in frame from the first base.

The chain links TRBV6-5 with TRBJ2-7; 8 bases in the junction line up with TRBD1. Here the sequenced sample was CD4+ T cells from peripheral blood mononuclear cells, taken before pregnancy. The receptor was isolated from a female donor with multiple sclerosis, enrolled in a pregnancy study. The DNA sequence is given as TGTGCCAGCAGTTACACCCGGGGGACAGGAGCCTACGAGCAGTACTTC. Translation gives CASSYTRGTGAYEQYF.